These 26 T cell receptor beta chains were sequenced from one sample in a study of CD8 T cells in Susac syndrome (dated by TCRdb to between 2017 and 2020). Library construction relied on the immunoSEQ multiplex PCR assay. RNA was extracted with the RNeasy kit and 0.5 to 1 ug was reverse transcribed using random hexamers. TCRdb reanalyzed the raw reads on its own, using fastp at Q25 for trimming and MiXCR for clone calling, and kept in-frame beta chains. Here each entry gathers all rows of one CDR3 protein and keeps the most common genes and DNA. This sample lists 350,000 to 550,000 distinct CDR3 sequences; approximately 85% were detected once. The top ten clones comprise about 0.12% of the sample. The sequenced sample consisted of CD8+ T cells from PBMCs. Receptors originate from a human donor with multiple sclerosis.

The rearrangement uses TRBV11-3 and TRBJ2-1, with 7 positions matching TRBD1. The length of the CDR3 is 12 residues. Germline loops: CDR1 SGHNT, CDR2 YENEEA. After removal of 8 bases from V and 5 bases from J, the junction contained 3 bases not matched to a gene. CDR3 sequence: CASLDRNNEQFF. In DNA form, the CDR3 reads TGTGCCAGCTTGGACAGGAACAATGAGCAGTTCTTC.

V is TRBV4-1 and J is TRBJ1-4; D is undetermined. The CDR3 totals 13 residues. Germline CDR1 is MGHRA and CDR2 is YSYEKL. The V gene lost 2 bases and the J gene lost 7 bases, with 8 bases spanning the gap. CDR3: CASSQPGSEKLFF. DNA of the CDR3: TGCGCCAGCAGCCAACCTGGGAGTGAAAAACTGTTTTTT.

The V gene is TRBV12-3 or TRBV12-4, the J gene TRBJ2-7; 7 bases match TRBD1. CDR3 size: 14 residues. V trimming: 3 bases; J trimming: 3 bases; junction bases outside the gene matches: 5. CDR3 coding DNA: TGTGCCAGCAGTTTGGTGGGACAGTTCTACGAGCAGTACTTC. Its protein is CASSLVGQFYEQYF.

The gene calls are TRBV6-5 and TRBJ1-1; TRBD1 might be the D (5 bases). CDR3 length equals 19 residues. Trimming left V 2 bases short and J 1 base short, with 23 bases between. The germline V gene encodes CDR1 MNHEY and CDR2 SVGAGI. CDR3 region: CASSYRRLKTDSSNTEAFF. The CDR3 nucleotides are TGTGCCAGCAGTTACAGAAGACTTAAGACAGACTCCTCGAACACTGAAGCTTTCTTT.

This clonotype occurred a few times. The chain couples TRBV4-1 to TRBJ2-7, with TRBD1 matching 8 bases. The trim removed 1 base at V and 3 bases at J, leaving 11 bases unmatched. In germline, CDR1 is MGHRA, CDR2 YSYEKL. CDR3 length: 17 residues. In DNA form, the CDR3 reads TGCGCCAGCAGCCAAGCGGGAGTCGGGACAGGAATCTACGAGCAGTACTTC. Amino acids: CASSQAGVGTGIYEQYF.

The chain uses TRBV4-1 and TRBJ2-1, with unresolved D. The CDR3 consists of 11 residues. V lost 1 base, J lost 12 bases, and 7 bases lay in between. The germline CDR1 and CDR2 sequences are MGHRA and YSYEKL. The CDR3 loop reads CASSQGFVQFF. The CDR3 bases are TGCGCCAGCAGCCAAGGATTTGTGCAGTTCTTC.

CDR3 sequence (DNA): TGTGCCAGCAGTTTAACGGGAAAGGGAGCTTTCTTT. Its protein product is CASSLTGKGAFF. The rearrangement joins TRBV27 to TRBJ1-1, with D unresolved. The CDR3 covers 12 residues. V shed 2 bases and J shed 10 bases, with 11 bases lying between them. Germline V gene lookup returns CDR1 MNHEY and CDR2 SMNVEV (reference sequence).

This clonotype was observed a few times. V usage is TRBV5-1 and J usage is TRBJ1-1; no clear D. The CDR3 loop spans 14 amino acids. V was cut by 1 base and J by 4 bases, with 11 bases left in between. CDR1 and CDR2 (germline): SGHRS, YFSETQ. Here the CDR3 reads CASSLWRSGTEAFF. The CDR3 DNA sequence: TGCGCCAGCAGCTTGTGGAGGAGCGGCACTGAAGCTTTCTTT.

The V call is TRBV6-1, the J call TRBJ2-7; no definite D call. CDR3 length: 14 residues. The germline CDR1 and CDR2 sequences are MNHNS and SASEGT. V was clipped by 6 bases and J by 6 bases, with 18 bases between them. The CDR3 here is CASSHSGLVGEQYF. CDR3 nucleotides: TGTGCCAGCAGCCATTCGGGCCTCGTTGGCGAGCAGTACTTC.

CDR3 sequence: CASSPNGHRDPLQKLFF. CDR3 DNA: TGTGCCAGCAGCCCTAACGGACACAGGGACCCGCTACAAAAACTGTTTTTT. V and J are TRBV3-1 and TRBJ1-4; D perhaps matches TRBD1 (6 bases). V was shortened by 4 bases and J by 9 bases, with 24 bases between the two germline ends. Germline CDR1 and CDR2: LGHDT and YNNKEL (reference sequence). The CDR3 loop spans 17 amino acids.

The chain combines TRBV7-9 with TRBJ1-4, with D possibly matching TRBD1 (5 bases). The CDR3 runs to 14 residues. Germline CDR1 and CDR2: SEHNR and FQNEAQ (reference sequence). Deletions cut 0 bases from V and 8 bases from J, with 10 bases between. The DNA for the CDR3 is TGTGCCAGCAGCTTAGCAGGGGTAGGAGAAAAACTGTTTTTT. Its protein is CASSLAGVGEKLFF.

The genes are TRBV29-1 and TRBJ2-2; D might be TRBD1 (7 bases). The CDR3 is 13 amino acids. The V gene's germline CDR1 is SQVTM and CDR2 ANQGSEA. V was clipped by 7 bases and J by 1 base, with 10 bases between them. The CDR3 spells CSAQGGNTGELFF. CDR3 sequence (DNA): TGCAGCGCCCAGGGGGGGAACACCGGGGAGCTGTTTTTT.

The chain joins TRBV6-1 to TRBJ1-2; D is ambiguous. From germline, CDR1 is MNHNS and CDR2 SASEGT. The CDR3 runs 15 residues. Trimming shortened V by 3 bases and J by 4 bases, and 15 bases separated the two germline ends. Here the CDR3 DNA reads TGTGCCAGCAGTGAGGTAGCAGGCAGACCCTATGGCTACACCTTC. Translating gives CASSEVAGRPYGYTF.

The chain employs TRBV6-1 and TRBJ2-2; 9 bases match TRBD2. V dropped 0 bases and J dropped 6; count of bases not matched to a gene: 8. CDR3 length equals 17 residues. Germline V lookup: CDR1 MNHNS, CDR2 SASEGT. The CDR3 nucleotides are TGTGCCAGCAGTGAAGCTAGTCTAGCGGGAATTGCCGGGGAGCTGTTTTTT. Amino acids: CASSEASLAGIAGELFF.

This clonotype has a single count. The V gene is TRBV6-2 or TRBV6-3, the J gene TRBJ1-5; 9 bases fit TRBD1. CDR1 is MNHEY, CDR2 SVGEGT, per germline. The length of the CDR3 is 16 residues. V was pared by 4 bases and J by 3 bases, with 7 bases of the junction left unmatched. CDR3 region: CASSSPGQGYNQPQHF. CDR3 DNA sequence: TGTGCCAGCAGTTCCCCGGGACAGGGCTACAATCAGCCCCAGCATTTT.

This clonotype was picked up one time. The CDR3 loop is CATSDPTDTQYF. The CDR3 DNA follows: TGTGCCACCAGTGATCCCACAGATACGCAGTATTTT. This chain connects TRBV24-1 to TRBJ2-3; D gene ambiguous. Trimming left V 3 bases short and J 2 bases short, with 2 bases between. In germline, CDR1 is KGHDR, CDR2 SFDVKD. The CDR3 runs 12 residues.

The V gene is TRBV13, the J gene TRBJ2-5, with D tentatively TRBD1 (6 bases). Between the trimmed V and J ends, which lost 3 bases and 3 bases, there was a span of 14 bases. CDR1 PRHDT and CDR2 FYEKMQ come from the germline V gene (reference sequence). The CDR3 has 15 amino acids. The CDR3 reads CASSFLGYREETQYF. The CDR3 region has the DNA TGTGCCAGCAGCTTCCTCGGGTACAGGGAAGAGACCCAGTACTTC.

V and J are TRBV30 and TRBJ1-1, with D tentatively TRBD1 (5 bases). Deletions cut 1 base from V and 0 bases from J, with 9 bases between. Germline V lookup: CDR1 GTSNPN, CDR2 SVGIG (reference sequence). The CDR3 is 14 amino acids. The CDR3 DNA is TGTGCCTGGAGTGATACAGGTTTGAACACTGAAGCTTTCTTT. Translation: CAWSDTGLNTEAFF.

The chain combines TRBV2 with TRBJ1-1, with a weak D call TRBD1 (6 bases). CDR1 and CDR2 (germline): SNHLY, FYNNEI. Trimming left V 10 bases short and J 3 bases short, with 18 bases between. The CDR3 is made up of 14 amino acids. The CDR3 DNA follows: TGTGCCACACCAACGGAACAGGGATACACTGAAGCTTTCTTT. It is translated as CATPTEQGYTEAFF. The variable domain in full, completed from reference TRBV2 and TRBJ1-1, reads EPEVTQTPSHQVTQMGQEVILRCVPISNHLYFYWYRQILGQKVEFLVSFYNNEISEKSEIFDDQFSVERPDGSNFTLKIRSTKLEDSAMYFCATPTEQGYTEAFFGQGTRLTVV.

This chain's CDR3 is CASSPVLPIITGELFF. The DNA for the CDR3 is TGTGCCAGCAGTCCCGTCCTCCCCATTATCACCGGGGAGCTGTTTTTT. The V and J genes are TRBV6-1 and TRBJ2-2; D call uncertain. This CDR3 comprises 16 residues. Germline assignment: CDR1 MNHNS and CDR2 SASEGT. Trimming removed 5 bases from V and 4 bases from J, with 17 bases in between.

This chain joins TRBV5-4 and TRBJ1-2; TRBD1 aligns across 7 bases. Germline-derived CDR1 and CDR2 are SGHNT and YYREEE (reference sequence). J was trimmed by 1 base and V by 2 bases; bases with no gene match: 2. This CDR3 spans 14 amino acids. The DNA of the CDR3 is TGTGCCAGCAGCTTAGACAGGGTTAACTATGGCTACACCTTC. Residues: CASSLDRVNYGYTF.

The CDR3 region is CASGEDAVEAFF. CDR3 nucleotide sequence: TGTGCCAGCGGAGAAGATGCGGTTGAAGCTTTCTTT. The V call is TRBV2, the J call TRBJ1-1; D is undetermined. CDR3 length equals 12 residues. In germline, CDR1 is SNHLY, CDR2 FYNNEI. V was trimmed by 8 bases and J by 7 bases, leaving 14 bases between them.

J is TRBJ2-7 and V is TRBV7-8; possible D gene TRBD2, 5 bases. The CDR3 runs 16 residues. Germline-derived CDR1 and CDR2 are SGHVS and FQNEAQ. Deletions cut 4 bases from V and 2 bases from J, with 18 bases between. CDR3 sequence: CASSSSARELTYEQYF. The CDR3 nucleotides read TGTGCCAGCAGCTCCTCCGCTCGGGAACTAACCTACGAGCAGTACTTC.

The chain has TRBV27 and TRBJ2-1; D remains unclear. Germline V gene data show CDR1 as MNHEY and CDR2 as SMNVEV (reference sequence). Trimming pared 8 bases from V and 4 bases from J, leaving 6 bases between. The CDR3 is 11 residues long. The CDR3 DNA sequence: TGTGCCAGCGTGACATACAATGAGCAGTTCTTC. It encodes CASVTYNEQFF.

The gene calls are TRBV20-1 and TRBJ1-2, with unresolved D. The ends were cut back, 6 bases at V and 4 bases at J, with 15 bases in the middle. Germline values: CDR1 DFQATT, CDR2 SNEGSKA (reference sequence). The CDR3 consists of 13 residues. The DNA for the CDR3 is TGCAGTGCCTCCGGTGGGGAGAGCTATGGCTACACCTTC. Its protein is CSASGGESYGYTF.

This sequence joins TRBV20-1 and TRBJ2-7; the match to TRBD2 covers 7 bases. Germline CDR1 reads DFQATT; CDR2 reads SNEGSKA (reference sequence). The CDR3 extends over 13 amino acids. V was clipped by 4 bases and J by 1 base; unmatched bases: 4. CDR3 sequence reads: CSAMAGDSYEQYF. For the CDR3, the DNA is TGCAGTGCTATGGCGGGAGATTCCTACGAGCAGTACTTC.